A selection of T cell receptor beta chains follows, all from one sample in a study of T cells in Graves' hyperthyroidism and ophthalmopathy. TCRdb redid the calling of the multiplex PCR reads with MiXCR, one entry per CDR3 protein. The sample holds hundreds of thousands of distinct CDR3 sequences, approximately 14% seen once. The specimen was blood. The receptors here all came from a woman aged 18-29 years with Graves' hyperthyroidism. The CDR3 runs from the conserved cysteine through the conserved F or W. Fields, in order: clone size, D gene, V gene, J gene, CDR3 protein, CDR3 DNA. A D gene is named only where the DNA matches it firmly. Only part of the rows carry a size: once, few, many, or a class if the clone is expanded.

>few|-|TRBV7-6|TRBJ2-2
CASTSSPMDGELFF
TGTGCCAGCACCTCCTCCCCCATGGACGGGGAGCTGTTTTTT
>-|-|TRBV20-1|TRBJ2-2
CSASRPYTGELFF
TGCAGTGCTAGTCGACCTTACACCGGGGAGCTGTTTTTT
>few|TRBD1|TRBV20-1|TRBJ1-6
CSARDTDREGGKPLHF
TGCAGTGCTAGAGACACCGACAGGGAAGGGGGTAAACCCCTCCACTTT
>many|TRBD1|TRBV27|TRBJ1-2
CASSGNLGTGNYGYTF
TGTGCCAGCAGTGGAAACCTCGGGACAGGGAACTATGGCTACACCTTC
>many|-|TRBV11-3|TRBJ2-1
CASTRGGIDNEQFF
TGTGCCAGCACCCGCGGGGGCATCGACAATGAGCAGTTCTTC
>once|-|TRBV19|TRBJ1-1
CASSILAEGTEAFF
TGTGCCAGTAGTATACTGGCAGAGGGCACTGAAGCTTTCTTT
>few|TRBD1|TRBV6-2/TRBV6-3|TRBJ1-6
CASRPQRPGGRGYNSPLHF
TGTGCCAGCAGACCGCAACGACCAGGGGGACGGGGCTATAATTCACCCCTCCACTTT
>few|TRBD1|TRBV27|TRBJ1-2
CASRLRVPGQGAVGYTF
TGTGCCAGCAGGTTGCGCGTCCCGGGACAGGGGGCGGTTGGCTACACCTTC
>many|TRBD1|TRBV20-1|TRBJ1-1
CSARVHGQAAEAFF
TGCAGTGCTAGGGTCCACGGACAGGCGGCTGAAGCTTTCTTT
>few|TRBD2|TRBV6-2/TRBV6-3|TRBJ2-7
CASNFRGSHEQYF
TGTGCCAGCAATTTCCGCGGGAGCCACGAGCAGTACTTC
>many|-|TRBV18|TRBJ1-4
CASSPYREEKLFF
TGTGCCAGCTCACCCTACCGGGAGGAAAAACTGTTTTTT
>few|-|TRBV19|TRBJ1-1
CASSIRSLGEAFF
TGTGCCAGTAGTATCAGGTCTCTCGGTGAAGCTTTCTTT
>-|TRBD2|TRBV4-2|TRBJ2-1
CASSHPVLATYSYNEQFF
TGTGCCAGCAGCCATCCCGTACTAGCGACCTACTCCTACAATGAGCAGTTCTTC
>few|-|TRBV29-1|TRBJ2-5
CSGGAPQETQYF
TGCAGCGGAGGGGCACCACAAGAGACCCAGTACTTC
>-|-|TRBV6-4|TRBJ1-2
CASTGTVNYGYTF
TGTGCCAGCACCGGGACGGTAAACTATGGCTACACCTTC
>-|TRBD2|TRBV4-2|TRBJ2-5
CASSQLTSGSMETQYF
TGTGCCAGCAGCCAACTGACTAGCGGGAGTATGGAGACCCAGTACTTC
>many|-|TRBV3-1|TRBJ2-7
CASRGTGTKGEQYF
TGTGCCAGCAGAGGTACAGGGACCAAGGGGGAGCAGTACTTC
>many|-|TRBV12-3/TRBV12-4|TRBJ2-7
CASRRQRSSSYEQYF
TGTGCCAGCAGACGACAGCGCTCCTCCTCCTACGAGCAGTACTTC
>many|TRBD1|TRBV13|TRBJ1-2
CASSSTGTDYGYTF
TGTGCCAGCAGCTCTACCGGGACAGACTATGGCTACACCTTC
>many|-|TRBV19|TRBJ2-2
CASSRRGVQNTGELFF
TGTGCCAGTAGTAGAAGGGGAGTCCAGAACACCGGGGAGCTGTTTTTT
>few|TRBD2|TRBV9|TRBJ2-3
CASSLSGRSTDTQYF
TGTGCCAGCAGCCTTAGCGGGAGGTCCACAGATACGCAGTATTTT
>many|-|TRBV7-3|TRBJ2-3
CASSRGLSTDTQYF
TGTGCCAGCAGCCGTGGGCTAAGCACAGATACGCAGTATTTT
>many|-|TRBV6-5|TRBJ2-7
CASSYNRNYEQYF
TGTGCCAGCAGTTACAATAGGAACTACGAGCAGTACTTC
>many|-|TRBV10-3|TRBJ2-1
CAISESLPAPRSYEQFF
TGTGCCATCAGTGAGTCGCTCCCGGCCCCCCGGAGCTATGAGCAGTTCTTC
>many|-|TRBV6-1|TRBJ1-1
CASTIGGANTEAFF
TGTGCCAGCACCATAGGAGGGGCAAACACTGAAGCTTTCTTT
>many|-|TRBV28|TRBJ1-1
CASSFGTRNTEAFF
TGTGCCAGCAGTTTTGGCACACGGAACACTGAAGCTTTCTTT
>many|TRBD1|TRBV2|TRBJ1-6
CASNPMEGANSPLHF
TGTGCCAGCAACCCGATGGAGGGGGCCAATTCACCCCTCCACTTT
>few|-|TRBV3-1|TRBJ1-3
CASSRGSFSGNTIYF
TGTGCCAGCAGTCGAGGGAGTTTCTCTGGAAACACCATATATTTT